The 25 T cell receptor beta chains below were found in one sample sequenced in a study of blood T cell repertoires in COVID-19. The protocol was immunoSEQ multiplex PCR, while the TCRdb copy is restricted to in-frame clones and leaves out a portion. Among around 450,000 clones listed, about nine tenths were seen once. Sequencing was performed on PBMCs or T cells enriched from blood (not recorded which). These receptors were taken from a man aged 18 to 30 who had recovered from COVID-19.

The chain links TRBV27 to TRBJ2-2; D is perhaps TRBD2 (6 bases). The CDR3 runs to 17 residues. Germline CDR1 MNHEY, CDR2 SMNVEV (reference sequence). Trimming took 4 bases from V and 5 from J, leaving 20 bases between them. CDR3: CASSWTGSGRFTGELFF. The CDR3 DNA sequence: TGTGCCAGCAGTTGGACCGGATCAGGGAGGTTTACCGGGGAGCTGTTTTTT.

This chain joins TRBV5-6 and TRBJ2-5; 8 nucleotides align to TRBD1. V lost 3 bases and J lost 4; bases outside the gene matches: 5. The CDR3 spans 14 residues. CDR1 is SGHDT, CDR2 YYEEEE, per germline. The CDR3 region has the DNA TGTGCCAGCAGCTCAGGGGGCAGGGGAGAGACCCAGTACTTC. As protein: CASSSGGRGETQYF.

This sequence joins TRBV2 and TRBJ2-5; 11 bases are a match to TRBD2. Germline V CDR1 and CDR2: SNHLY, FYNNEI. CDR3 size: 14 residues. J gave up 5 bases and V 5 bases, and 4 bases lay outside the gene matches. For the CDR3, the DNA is TGTGCCAGCAGTCCTAGCGGGGGGTTTGAGACCCAGTACTTC. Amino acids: CASSPSGGFETQYF.

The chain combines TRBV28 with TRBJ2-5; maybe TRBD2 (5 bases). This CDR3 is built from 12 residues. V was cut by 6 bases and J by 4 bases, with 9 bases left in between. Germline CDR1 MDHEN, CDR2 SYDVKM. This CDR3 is CASSRGLETQYF. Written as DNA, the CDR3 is TGTGCCAGCAGCCGGGGATTAGAGACCCAGTACTTC.

The CDR3 sequence is CASSYPSTDTQYF. The CDR3 DNA follows: TGTGCCAGCAGTTACCCTAGCACAGATACGCAGTATTTT. This chain connects TRBV6-6 to TRBJ2-3; no clear D. The CDR3 extends over 13 amino acids. CDR1 and CDR2 from the germline V gene are MNHNY and SVGAGI (reference sequence). The V and J ends lost 2 bases and 0 bases respectively, with 3 bases between them.

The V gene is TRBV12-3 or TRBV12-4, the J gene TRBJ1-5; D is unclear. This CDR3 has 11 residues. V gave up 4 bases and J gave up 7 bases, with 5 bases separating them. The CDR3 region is CASSSGQPQHF. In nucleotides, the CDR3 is TGTGCCAGCAGTTCGGGGCAGCCCCAGCATTTT.

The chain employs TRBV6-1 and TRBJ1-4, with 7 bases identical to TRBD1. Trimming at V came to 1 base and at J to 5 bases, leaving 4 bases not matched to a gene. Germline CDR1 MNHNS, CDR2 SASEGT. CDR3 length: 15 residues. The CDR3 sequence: CASSEGRGTNEKLFF. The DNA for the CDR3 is TGTGCCAGCAGTGAAGGCAGGGGGACAAATGAAAAACTGTTTTTT.

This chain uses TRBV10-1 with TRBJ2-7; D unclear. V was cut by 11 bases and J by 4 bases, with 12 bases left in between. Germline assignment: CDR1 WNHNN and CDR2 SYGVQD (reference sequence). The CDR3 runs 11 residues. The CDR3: CAPRSGYEQYF. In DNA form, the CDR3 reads TGCGCCCCCCGATCAGGATACGAGCAGTACTTC.

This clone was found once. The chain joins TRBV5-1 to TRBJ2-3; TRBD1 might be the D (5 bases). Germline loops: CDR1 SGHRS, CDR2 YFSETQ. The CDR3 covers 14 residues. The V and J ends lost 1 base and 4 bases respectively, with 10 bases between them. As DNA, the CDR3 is TGCGCCAGCAGCTTGTCAGGGATGGCAGATACGCAGTATTTT. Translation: CASSLSGMADTQYF.

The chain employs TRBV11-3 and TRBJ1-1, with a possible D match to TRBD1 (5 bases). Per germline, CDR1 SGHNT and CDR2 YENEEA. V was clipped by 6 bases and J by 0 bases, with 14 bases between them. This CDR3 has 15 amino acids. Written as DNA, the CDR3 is TGTGCCAGCAGGGGGGGGAACCAAATGAACACTGAAGCTTTCTTT. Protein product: CASRGGNQMNTEAFF.

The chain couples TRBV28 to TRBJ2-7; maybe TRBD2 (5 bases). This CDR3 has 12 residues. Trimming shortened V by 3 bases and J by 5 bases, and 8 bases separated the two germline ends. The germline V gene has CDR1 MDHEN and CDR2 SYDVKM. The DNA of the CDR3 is TGTGCCAGCAGTTTTGAGGGTAACGAGCAGTACTTC. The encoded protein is CASSFEGNEQYF.

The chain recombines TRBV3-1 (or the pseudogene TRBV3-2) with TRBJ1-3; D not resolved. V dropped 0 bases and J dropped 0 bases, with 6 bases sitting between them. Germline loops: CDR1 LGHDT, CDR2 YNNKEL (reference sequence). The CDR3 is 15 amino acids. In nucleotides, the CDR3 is TGTGCCAGCAGCCAAGATCACAGCTCTGGAAACACCATATATTTT. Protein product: CASSQDHSSGNTIYF.

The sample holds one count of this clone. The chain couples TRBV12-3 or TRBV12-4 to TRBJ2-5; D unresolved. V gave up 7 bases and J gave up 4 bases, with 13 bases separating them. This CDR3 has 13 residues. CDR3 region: CASTLDVAETQYF. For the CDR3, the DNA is TGTGCCAGCACCCTAGACGTGGCAGAGACCCAGTACTTC.

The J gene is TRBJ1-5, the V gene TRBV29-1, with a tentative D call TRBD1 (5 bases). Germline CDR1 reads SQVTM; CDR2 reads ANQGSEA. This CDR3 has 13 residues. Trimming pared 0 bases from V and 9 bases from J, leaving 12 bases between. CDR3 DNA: TGCAGCGTTGAAGATCGGGTGGGGGGGCCCCAGCATTTT. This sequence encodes CSVEDRVGGPQHF.

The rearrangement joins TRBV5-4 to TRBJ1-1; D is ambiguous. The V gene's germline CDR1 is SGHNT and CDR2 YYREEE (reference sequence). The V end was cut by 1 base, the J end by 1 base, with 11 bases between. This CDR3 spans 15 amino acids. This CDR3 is CASSLLRTENTEAFF. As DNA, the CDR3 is TGTGCCAGCAGCTTGTTAAGGACTGAGAACACTGAAGCTTTCTTT. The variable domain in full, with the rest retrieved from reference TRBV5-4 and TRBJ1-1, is ETGVTQSPTHLIKTRGQQVTLRCSSQSGHNTVSWYQQALGQGPQFIFQYYREEENGRGNFPPRFSGLQFPNYSSELNVNALELDDSALYLCASSLLRTENTEAFFGQGTRLTVV.

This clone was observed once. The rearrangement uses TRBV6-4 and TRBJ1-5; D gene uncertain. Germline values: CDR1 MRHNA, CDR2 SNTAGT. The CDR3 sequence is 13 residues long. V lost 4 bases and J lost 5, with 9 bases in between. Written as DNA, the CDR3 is TGTGCCAGCAGTGTTGAGAGAGATCAGCCCCAGCATTTT. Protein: CASSVERDQPQHF.

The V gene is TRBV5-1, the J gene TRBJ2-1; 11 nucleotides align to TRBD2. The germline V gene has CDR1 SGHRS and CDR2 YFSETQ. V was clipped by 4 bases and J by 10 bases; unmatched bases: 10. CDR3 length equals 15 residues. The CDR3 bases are TGCGCCAGCAGCCTAGGGACTAGCGGAAATCGGGAGCAGTTCTTC. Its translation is CASSLGTSGNREQFF.

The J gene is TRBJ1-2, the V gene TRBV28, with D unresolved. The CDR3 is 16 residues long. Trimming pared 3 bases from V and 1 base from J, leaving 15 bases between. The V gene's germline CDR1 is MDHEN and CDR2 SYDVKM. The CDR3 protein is CASSFRGRELNYGYTF. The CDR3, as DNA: TGTGCCAGCAGTTTTAGAGGGAGAGAACTTAACTATGGCTACACCTTC.

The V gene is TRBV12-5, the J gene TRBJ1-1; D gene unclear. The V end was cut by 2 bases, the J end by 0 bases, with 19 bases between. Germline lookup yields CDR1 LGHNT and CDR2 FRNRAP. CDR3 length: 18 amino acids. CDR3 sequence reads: CASGLLGLRTRLNTEAFF. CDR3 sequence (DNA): TGTGCTAGTGGTTTGTTGGGATTGCGGACTCGCTTGAACACTGAAGCTTTCTTT.

The CDR3 here is CASSPQGTSVQETQYF. The CDR3 bases are TGTGCCAGCAGCCCCCAGGGGACTAGCGTGCAGGAGACCCAGTACTTC. The J gene is TRBJ2-5, the V gene TRBV3-1 (or the pseudogene TRBV3-2); 10 bases match TRBD2. With 4 bases clipped from V and 5 bases from J, the junction kept 10 bases outside the gene matches. Germline CDR1 is LGHDT and CDR2 is YNNKEL (reference sequence). The CDR3 spans 16 residues.

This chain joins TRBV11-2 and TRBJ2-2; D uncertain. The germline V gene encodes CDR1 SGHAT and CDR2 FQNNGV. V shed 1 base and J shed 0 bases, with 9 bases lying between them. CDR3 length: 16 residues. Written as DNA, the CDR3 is TGTGCCAGCAGCTTAGTCCCTCAGACGAACACCGGGGAGCTGTTTTTT. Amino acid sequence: CASSLVPQTNTGELFF.

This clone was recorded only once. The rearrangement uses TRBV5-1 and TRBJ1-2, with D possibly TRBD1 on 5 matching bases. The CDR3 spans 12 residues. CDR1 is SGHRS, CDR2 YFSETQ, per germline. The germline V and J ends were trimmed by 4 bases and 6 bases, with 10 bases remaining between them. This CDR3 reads CASSRGQDGYTF. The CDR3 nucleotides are TGCGCCAGCAGCAGGGGCCAGGATGGCTACACCTTC. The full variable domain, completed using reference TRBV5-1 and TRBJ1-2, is KAGVTQTPRYLIKTRGQQVTLSCSPISGHRSVSWYQQTPGQGLQFLFEYFSETQRNKGNFPGRFSGRQFSNSRSEMNVSTLELGDSALYLCASSRGQDGYTFGSGTRLTVV.

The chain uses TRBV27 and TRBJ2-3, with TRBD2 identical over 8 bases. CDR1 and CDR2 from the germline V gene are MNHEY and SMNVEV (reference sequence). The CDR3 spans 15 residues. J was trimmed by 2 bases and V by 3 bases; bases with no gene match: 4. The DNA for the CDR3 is TGTGCCAGCAGTTTCGTAGCGGGAACCACAGATACGCAGTATTTT. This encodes CASSFVAGTTDTQYF.

CDR3: CASSPEGIRTGELFF. In DNA form, the CDR3 reads TGTGCCAGCAGCCCGGAGGGGATAAGGACCGGGGAGCTGTTTTTT. The chain combines TRBV11-3 with TRBJ2-2, with D maybe TRBD2 (6 bases). The CDR3 loop spans 15 amino acids. The V and J ends lost 5 bases and 5 bases respectively, with 15 bases between them. Per the germline V gene, CDR1 is SGHNT and CDR2 is YENEEA.

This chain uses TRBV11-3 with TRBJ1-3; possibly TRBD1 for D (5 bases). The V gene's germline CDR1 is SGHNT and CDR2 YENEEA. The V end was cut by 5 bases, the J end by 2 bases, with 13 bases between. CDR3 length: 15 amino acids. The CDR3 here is CASSPGGSAGNTIYF. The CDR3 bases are TGTGCCAGCAGCCCCGGGGGATCAGCTGGAAACACCATATATTTT. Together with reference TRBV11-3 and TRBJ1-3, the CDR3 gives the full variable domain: EAGVVQSPRYKIIEKKQPVAFWCNPISGHNTLYWYLQNLGQGPELLIRYENEEAVDDSQLPKDRFSAERLKGVDSTLKIQPAELGDSAVYLCASSPGGSAGNTIYFGEGSWLTVV.